The rows below give T cell receptor beta chains drawn from one sample of a study of CD8 T cells in ankylosing spondylitis. TCRdb itself ran the 5' RACE reads through MiXCR, one entry per CDR3 protein. The sample shows about 360,000 distinct CDR3 sequences, about 14% of them seen only once. The specimen was blood, either unsorted or a sorted T cell fraction (not recorded which). These receptors originate from a male donor with ankylosing spondylitis or in good health (not recorded which). Both conserved end residues are part of each CDR3. The order of the fields is J gene, V gene, CDR3 protein.

TRBJ2-2,TRBV5-1,CASSLGREPYGGELFF
TRBJ2-3,TRBV6-5,CASSYSARPPTDTQYF
TRBJ2-7,TRBV20-1,CSAIGGGTLHEQYF
TRBJ2-3,TRBV3-1,CASSRTSRMGVRFSSTDTQYF
TRBJ2-5,TRBV20-1,CSANNRAGRTNQETQYF
TRBJ2-5,TRBV7-7,CASSLTGLQETQYF
TRBJ2-1,TRBV9,CASSRDRVKDEQFF
TRBJ1-2,TRBV20-1,CSARDPALYGYTF
TRBJ1-1,TRBV12-3/TRBV12-4,CASSTTGGMNTEAFF
TRBJ2-4,TRBV5-1,CASSARGAKNIQYF
TRBJ2-3,TRBV6-1,CASSVAGGTPRDTQYF
TRBJ2-5,TRBV10-1,CASSEAKGSPETQYF
TRBJ2-1,TRBV5-1,CASSLEGQPYNEQFF
TRBJ2-1,TRBV6-5,CASSSGTSREQFF
TRBJ1-2,TRBV7-2,CASSPRDRGYGYTF
TRBJ2-7,TRBV25-1,CASSVRGGVSSYEQYF
TRBJ2-7,TRBV3-1,CASSQDYGGLWNGVYEQYF
TRBJ2-4,TRBV3-1,CASSQASKNIQYF
TRBJ2-5,TRBV5-1,CASSLLAASGKTQYF
TRBJ1-2,TRBV11-2,CASTPSDRRYGYTF
TRBJ1-1,TRBV20-1,CSAKDGTEAFF
TRBJ2-1,TRBV5-1,CASSFGGEVNEQFF
TRBJ1-2,TRBV11-1,CASSQAQTGGDGYTF
TRBJ1-1,TRBV7-9,CASSSQQGMGTEAFF
TRBJ2-2,TRBV2,CASWSGGLNTGELFF
TRBJ1-6,TRBV20-1,CSASPSKGDRSPLHF
TRBJ2-3,TRBV7-8,CASLGLNTDTQYF
TRBJ2-3,TRBV4-2,CASSQRPSGSSTDTQYF
TRBJ2-1,TRBV5-1,CASSLAVGAKYNEQFF
TRBJ2-1,TRBV20-1,CSAQSGGASSYNEQFF
TRBJ1-1,TRBV5-1,CASSLTTIGSAEAFF
TRBJ2-2,TRBV2,CASRPSNTGELFF
TRBJ2-7,TRBV4-1,CASSPGLAGTPGEQYF
TRBJ1-6,TRBV3-1,CASSQDDRIYNSPLHF
TRBJ2-1,TRBV12-3/TRBV12-4,CASHRLAAYNEQFF
TRBJ2-3,TRBV11-2,CASSPDLGVTQYF
TRBJ2-5,TRBV2,CASTWGWGETQYF
TRBJ1-1,TRBV12-3/TRBV12-4,CATRGGRTEAFF
TRBJ1-4,TRBV10-3,CAISESNSGGEKLFF
TRBJ2-7,TRBV12-3/TRBV12-4,CASSLLGTAVYEQYF
TRBJ1-2,TRBV12-3/TRBV12-4,CASKLGPGYTF
TRBJ2-7,TRBV28,CASSLRGPIYEQYF
TRBJ2-3,TRBV9,CASSRTNGGVGTQYF
TRBJ2-7,TRBV10-3,CAIRTTVRTSGGTSEVYEQYF
TRBJ1-1,TRBV6-1,CASKGRNPNTEAFF
TRBJ2-3,TRBV7-9,CASSLGRTSTDTQYF
TRBJ1-2,TRBV19,CASSIRQGYGYTF
TRBJ2-7,TRBV24-1,CAIGTGTPPYEQYF
TRBJ1-1,TRBV2,CASRPQGWTEAFF
TRBJ2-2,TRBV20-1,CSARSNVRTGELFF
TRBJ1-1,TRBV29-1,CSVVGGNTEAFF
TRBJ1-1,TRBV20-1,CSASSRTVKNTEAFF
TRBJ2-7,TRBV7-8,CASSLVESATYEQYF